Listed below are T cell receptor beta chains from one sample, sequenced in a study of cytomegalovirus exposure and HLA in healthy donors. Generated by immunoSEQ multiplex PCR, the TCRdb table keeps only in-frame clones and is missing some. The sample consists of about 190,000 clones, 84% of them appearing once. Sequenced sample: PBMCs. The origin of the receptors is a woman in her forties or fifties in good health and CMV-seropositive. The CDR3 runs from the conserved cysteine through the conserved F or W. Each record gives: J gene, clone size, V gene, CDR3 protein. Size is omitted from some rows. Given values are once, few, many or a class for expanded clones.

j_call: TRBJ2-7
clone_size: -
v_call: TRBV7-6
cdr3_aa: CASSSRDSRYEQYF

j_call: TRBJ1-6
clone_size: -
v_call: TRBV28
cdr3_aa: CASRTGQGDSSYNSPLHF

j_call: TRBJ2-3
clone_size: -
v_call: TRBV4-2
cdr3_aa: CASSRLSAGGPTDTQYF

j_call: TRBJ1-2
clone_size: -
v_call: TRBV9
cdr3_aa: CASSRGDSKQRGYTF

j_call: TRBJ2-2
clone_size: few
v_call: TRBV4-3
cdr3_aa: CASSQDRNYANTGELFF

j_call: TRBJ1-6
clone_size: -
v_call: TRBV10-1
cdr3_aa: CASRPRNSGHLNSPLHF

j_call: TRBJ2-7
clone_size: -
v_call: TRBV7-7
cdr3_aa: CASSLSPGPYEQYF

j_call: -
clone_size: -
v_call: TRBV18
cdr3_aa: CASSPPTRGGYEQYF

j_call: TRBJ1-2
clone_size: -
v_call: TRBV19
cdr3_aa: CASSIAGDYGYTF

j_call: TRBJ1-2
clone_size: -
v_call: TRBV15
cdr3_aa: CATSRAKGGEGGYTF

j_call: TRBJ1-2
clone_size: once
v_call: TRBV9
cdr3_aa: CAKQILYGYTF

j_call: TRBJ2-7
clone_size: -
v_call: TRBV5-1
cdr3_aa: CASSLEGVGAYEQYF

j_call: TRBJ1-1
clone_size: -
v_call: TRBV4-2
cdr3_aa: CASSEGQGAKLDTEAFF

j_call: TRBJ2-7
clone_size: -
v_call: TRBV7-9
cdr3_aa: CSSSSTTGELLSYEQYF

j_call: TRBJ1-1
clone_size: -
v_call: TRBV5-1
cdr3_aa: CASSLGELNTEAFF

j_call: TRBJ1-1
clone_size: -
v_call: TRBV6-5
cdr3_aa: CASSAEGQVNTEAFF

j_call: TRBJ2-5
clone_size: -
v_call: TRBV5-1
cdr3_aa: CASSLGGQLQETQYF

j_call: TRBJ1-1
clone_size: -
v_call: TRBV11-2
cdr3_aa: CASSLGTGRTTEAFF

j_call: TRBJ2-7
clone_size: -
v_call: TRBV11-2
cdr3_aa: CASSLARTNEQYF

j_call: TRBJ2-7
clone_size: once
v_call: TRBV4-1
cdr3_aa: CASSHLIDSEQYF

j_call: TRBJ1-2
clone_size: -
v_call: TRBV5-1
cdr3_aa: CASRTGAANYGYTF

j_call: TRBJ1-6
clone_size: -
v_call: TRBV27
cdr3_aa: CASSLTGLNSPLHF

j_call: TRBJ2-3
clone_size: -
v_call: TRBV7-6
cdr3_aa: CASSSPHGADTQYF

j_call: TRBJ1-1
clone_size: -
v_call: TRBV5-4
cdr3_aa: CASSVQGATEAFF

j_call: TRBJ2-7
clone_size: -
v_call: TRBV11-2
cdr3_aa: CASSSPLGALLPYEQYF

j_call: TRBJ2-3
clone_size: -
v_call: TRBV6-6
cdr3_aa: CASSFSGGITDTQYF

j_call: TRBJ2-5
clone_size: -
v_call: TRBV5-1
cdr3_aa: CASTPRGRGETQYF

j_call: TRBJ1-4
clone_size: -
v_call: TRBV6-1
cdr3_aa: CASSEGRYEKLFF

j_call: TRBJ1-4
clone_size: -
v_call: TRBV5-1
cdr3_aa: CASSLGGGTNEKLFF

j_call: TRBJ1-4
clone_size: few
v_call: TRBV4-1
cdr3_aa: CASSRGQGGDEKLFF

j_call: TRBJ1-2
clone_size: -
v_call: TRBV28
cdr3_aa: CASSWGHLNYGYTF

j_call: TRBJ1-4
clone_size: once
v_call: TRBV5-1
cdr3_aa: CASSLSPGVGNEKLFF

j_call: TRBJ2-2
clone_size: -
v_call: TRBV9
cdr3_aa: CASSEASGGAGRTGELFF

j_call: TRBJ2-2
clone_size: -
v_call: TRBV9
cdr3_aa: CASEPAGGATGELFF

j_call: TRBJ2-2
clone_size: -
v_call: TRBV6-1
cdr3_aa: CASKTGVTGELFF

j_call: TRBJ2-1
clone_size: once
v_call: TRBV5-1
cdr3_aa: CASSFSSHEQFF

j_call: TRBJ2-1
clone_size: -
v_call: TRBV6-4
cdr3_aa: CASSDSAIDEQFF

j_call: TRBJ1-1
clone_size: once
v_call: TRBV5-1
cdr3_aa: CASSLAQKNTEAFF

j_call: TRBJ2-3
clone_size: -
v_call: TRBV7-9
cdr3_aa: CSSSPQPDTQYF

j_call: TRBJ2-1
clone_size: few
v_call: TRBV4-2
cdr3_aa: CASSLAPTGVYNEQFF

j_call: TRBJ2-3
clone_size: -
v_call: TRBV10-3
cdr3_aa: CAIALAGVTQYF

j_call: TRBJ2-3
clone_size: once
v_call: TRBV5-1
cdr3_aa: CASSLDRVTDTQYF

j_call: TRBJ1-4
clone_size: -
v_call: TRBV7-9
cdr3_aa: CASSLDGANEKLFF

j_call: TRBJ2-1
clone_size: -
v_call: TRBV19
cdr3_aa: CASARRGGLNEQFF

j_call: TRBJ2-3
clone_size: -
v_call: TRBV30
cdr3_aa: CACHGQAGTDTQYF

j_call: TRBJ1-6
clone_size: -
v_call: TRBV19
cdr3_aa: CASSSTEYNSPLHF

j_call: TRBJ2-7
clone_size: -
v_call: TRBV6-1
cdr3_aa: CASSEAGTGPYEQYF

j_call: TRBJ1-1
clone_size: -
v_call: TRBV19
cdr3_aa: CASSKDREGEAFF

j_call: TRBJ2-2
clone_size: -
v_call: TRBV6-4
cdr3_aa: CASLGLAGTGELFF

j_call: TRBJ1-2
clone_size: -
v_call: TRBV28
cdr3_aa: CASSPRDGGGYGYTF

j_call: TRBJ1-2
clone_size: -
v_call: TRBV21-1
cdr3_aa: CASSKAGQGYNYGYTF

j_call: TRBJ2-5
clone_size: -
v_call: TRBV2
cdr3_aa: CASRLSPVYQETQYF

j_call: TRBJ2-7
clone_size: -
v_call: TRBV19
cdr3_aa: CASSPPTAYEQYF

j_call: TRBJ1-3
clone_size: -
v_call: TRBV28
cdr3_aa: CASSPPTSQGSGNTIYF

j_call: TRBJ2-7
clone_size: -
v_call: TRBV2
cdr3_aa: CASSDMYEQYF